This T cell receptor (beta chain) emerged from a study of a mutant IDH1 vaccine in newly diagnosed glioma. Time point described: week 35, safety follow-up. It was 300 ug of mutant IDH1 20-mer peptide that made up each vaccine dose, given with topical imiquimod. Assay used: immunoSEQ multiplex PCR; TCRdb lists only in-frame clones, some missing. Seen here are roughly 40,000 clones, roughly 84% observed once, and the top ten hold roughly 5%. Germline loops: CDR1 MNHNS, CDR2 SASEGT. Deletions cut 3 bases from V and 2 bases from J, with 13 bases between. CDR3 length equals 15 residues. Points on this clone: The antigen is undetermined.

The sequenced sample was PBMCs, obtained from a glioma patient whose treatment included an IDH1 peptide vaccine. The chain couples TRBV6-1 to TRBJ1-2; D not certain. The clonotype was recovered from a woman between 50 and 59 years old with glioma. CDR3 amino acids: CASSENPGGNYGYTF. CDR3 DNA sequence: TGTGCCAGCAGTGAGAACCCCGGTGGAAACTATGGCTACACCTTC.